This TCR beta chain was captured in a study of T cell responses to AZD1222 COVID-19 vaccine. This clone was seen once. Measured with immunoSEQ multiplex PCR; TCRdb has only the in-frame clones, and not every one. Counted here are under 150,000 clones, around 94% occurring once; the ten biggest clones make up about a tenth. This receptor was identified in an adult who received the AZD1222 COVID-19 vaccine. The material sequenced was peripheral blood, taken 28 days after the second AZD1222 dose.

CDR3 coding DNA: TGCGCCAGCAGGGTTCAGCCCTCCTACAATGAGCAGTTCTTC. This sequence encodes CASRVQPSYNEQFF. This rearrangement joins TRBV5-1 to TRBJ2-1, with D uncertain. The germline V and J ends were trimmed by 5 bases and 0 bases, with 9 bases remaining between them. Germline lookup yields CDR1 SGHRS and CDR2 YFSETQ. The CDR3 is made up of 14 amino acids.